The 31 T cell receptor beta chains given below trace back to one sample, sequenced in a study of T cells in Graves' hyperthyroidism and ophthalmopathy. TCR beta CDR3 region amplification was performed from RNA transcripts. Using the HTBI primer set, a first-round RT-PCR was run on the TCR CDR3. TCRdb recomputed calls from the multiplex PCR reads with MiXCR, one row per CDR3 protein. The table records a few hundred thousand distinct CDR3 sequences, approximately 17% of them present only once. Material: blood. These receptor sequences come from a man aged 18 to 30 with Graves' ophthalmopathy.

This clonotype has a count of ten or more. V gene TRBV18 combines with J gene TRBJ2-7, with 7 nucleotides matching TRBD1. This CDR3 contains 14 residues. Germline assignment: CDR1 KGHSH and CDR2 LQKENI. Trimming cost V 3 bases and J 7 bases; bases outside gene matches: 9. Here the CDR3 DNA reads TGTGCCAGCTCACCGACAGGGACCTCGGGGGAGCAGTACTTC. Protein sequence: CASSPTGTSGEQYF.

This clonotype was seen more than once but under ten times. The CDR3 DNA sequence: TGCAGTGCTAGTGTGTCGAACTCCTACGAGCAGTACTTC. Its protein product is CSASVSNSYEQYF. The V and J genes are TRBV20-1 and TRBJ2-7; D not certain. Germline CDR1 DFQATT, CDR2 SNEGSKA (reference sequence). The CDR3 contains 13 residues. Deletions cut 3 bases from V and 0 bases from J, with 9 bases between.

The chain has TRBV18 and TRBJ1-4; D might be TRBD1 (6 bases). This CDR3 comprises 16 residues. Germline CDR1 is KGHSH and CDR2 is LQKENI. The V end lost 3 bases, the J end lost 4 bases, and 15 bases lay between the germline ends. In nucleotides, the CDR3 is TGTGCCAGCTCACCGTTCGATTGGACAGATAATGAAAAACTGTTTTTT. Its translation: CASSPFDWTDNEKLFF.

Ten or more counts support this clonotype. The V call is TRBV28, the J call TRBJ1-5; D not resolved. The CDR3 loop spans 14 amino acids. V was pared by 7 bases and J by 2 bases, with 12 bases between. Per germline, CDR1 MDHEN and CDR2 SYDVKM. The CDR3 spells CASTAQTGNQPQHF. CDR3 coding DNA: TGTGCCAGCACCGCACAAACGGGCAATCAGCCCCAGCATTTT.

This clonotype has just a few counts. Here the CDR3 DNA reads TGTGCCAGCATAATACTAGCGGGGGAATTCACAGATACGCAGTATTTT. Encoded protein: CASIILAGEFTDTQYF. The chain employs TRBV12-3 or TRBV12-4 and TRBJ2-3; 11 bases line up with TRBD2. The length of the CDR3 is 16 residues. The V gene end was trimmed by 7 bases and the J gene end by 2 bases; junction bases not matched to a gene: 8.

Many counts were recorded for this clonotype. This chain connects TRBV2 to TRBJ2-7; D might be TRBD1 or TRBD2, each matching 5 bases. The V and J ends lost 2 bases and 7 bases respectively, with 12 bases between them. Per germline, CDR1 SNHLY and CDR2 FYNNEI. The CDR3 is 13 residues long. The CDR3 loop reads CASSEQGEGEQYF. CDR3 nucleotide sequence: TGTGCCAGCAGTGAACAGGGAGAAGGGGAGCAGTACTTC.

This clonotype was seen many times. V is TRBV7-8 and J is TRBJ1-2, with no clear D. In germline, CDR1 is SGHVS, CDR2 FQNEAQ. The CDR3 extends over 12 amino acids. Between the trimmed V and J ends, which lost 3 bases and 8 bases, there was a span of 10 bases. This CDR3 is CASSLLGEGYTF. CDR3 DNA sequence: TGTGCCAGCAGCTTGCTAGGCGAGGGCTACACCTTC.

This clonotype has a handful of counts. The chain uses TRBV4-1 and TRBJ1-6; no reliable D call. The germline gives CDR1 MGHRA, CDR2 YSYEKL. This CDR3 is built from 16 residues. V shed 3 bases and J shed 3 bases, with 12 bases lying between them. CDR3 protein: CASSQFLTGYNSPLHF. DNA of the CDR3: TGCGCCAGCAGCCAGTTCCTCACCGGCTATAATTCACCCCTCCACTTT.

This clonotype was counted ten times or more. The gene calls are TRBV5-1 and TRBJ2-3; D unclear. V shed 4 bases and J shed 0 bases, with 12 bases lying between them. The CDR3 spans 15 residues. Germline CDR1 is SGHRS and CDR2 is YFSETQ. CDR3 sequence: CASSVNGPSTDTQYF. Here the CDR3 DNA reads TGCGCCAGCAGCGTAAATGGGCCCAGCACAGATACGCAGTATTTT.

The rearrangement links TRBV6-1 to TRBJ2-1, with 8 bases matching TRBD2. J lost 2 bases, V lost 10 bases, and 4 bases had no gene match. The CDR3 has 13 amino acids. Germline V gives CDR1 MNHNS, CDR2 SASEGT. The CDR3 is CATKRGPYNEQFF. DNA of the CDR3: TGTGCCACCAAGCGGGGGCCCTACAATGAGCAGTTCTTC.

This clonotype was seen many times. This chain connects TRBV5-1 to TRBJ2-5, with 7 bases lining up with TRBD1. The germline V gene encodes CDR1 SGHRS and CDR2 YFSETQ. The ends lost 4 bases at V and 5 bases at J; junction bases unmatched: 11. The CDR3 runs to 15 residues. The CDR3 sequence is CASSVPGQKKETQYF. The CDR3 nucleotides read TGCGCCAGCAGCGTGCCGGGACAGAAGAAGGAGACCCAGTACTTC.

The rearrangement links TRBV7-2 to TRBJ2-7; D tentatively fits TRBD1 or TRBD2 (5 bases each). The germline CDR1 and CDR2 sequences are SGHTA and FQGNSA. This CDR3 has 14 residues. The ends were cut back, 3 bases at V and 0 bases at J, with 9 bases in the middle. CDR3 nucleotide sequence: TGTGCCAGCAGCTTGGGGGTAAACTCCTACGAGCAGTACTTC. Its protein product is CASSLGVNSYEQYF.

This clonotype has ten or more counts. Here the CDR3 DNA reads TGTGCCAGCTCTGACATTAAGGGGCAGCCCCAGCATTTT. It is translated as CASSDIKGQPQHF. The genes are TRBV18 and TRBJ1-5; TRBD1 might be the D (5 bases). Germline V gene data show CDR1 as KGHSH and CDR2 as LQKENI. CDR3 size: 13 residues. Trimming took off 6 bases at V and 7 bases at J, with 13 bases between the two ends. Looking up the rest from reference TRBV18 and TRBJ1-5 gives the full variable domain: NAGVMQNPRHLVRRRGQEARLRCSPMKGHSHVYWYRQLPEEGLKFMVYLQKENIIDESGMPKERFSAEFPKEGPSILRIQQVVRGDSAAYFCASSDIKGQPQHFGDGTRLSIL.

The V and J genes are TRBV5-1 and TRBJ2-5, with D unresolved. Trimming removed 3 bases at V and 7 bases at J, with 13 bases between. Germline lookup yields CDR1 SGHRS and CDR2 YFSETQ. The CDR3 sequence is 13 residues long. The CDR3 coding sequence is TGCGCCAGCAGCTCCCGAGATCTGGGGACCCAGTACTTC. It specifies CASSSRDLGTQYF.

There are a few counts of this clonotype. This chain connects TRBV12-3 or TRBV12-4 to TRBJ2-1, with D uncertain. V lost 2 bases to trimming and J lost 5 bases, with 4 bases between them. This CDR3 is built from 12 residues. CDR3 nucleotides: TGTGCCAGCAGTTTAAGGCACAATGAGCAGTTCTTC. It yields the protein CASSLRHNEQFF.

In its sample, this clonotype was seen many times. The chain combines TRBV2 with TRBJ2-1; the D gene is possibly TRBD1 (6 bases). Trimming cost V 4 bases and J 9 bases, with 28 bases left between them. This CDR3 has 18 amino acids. Germline CDR1 reads SNHLY; CDR2 reads FYNNEI. In DNA form, the CDR3 reads TGTGCCAGCAGTGCCCTAACTGACAGGACGATTTCTGTGGGTGAGCAGTTCTTC. Residues: CASSALTDRTISVGEQFF.

The table lists this clonotype with many counts. The chain links TRBV7-8 to TRBJ1-1; the D is unclear. V gave up 6 bases and J gave up 0 bases, with 8 bases separating them. The CDR3 has 13 amino acids. Germline CDR1 SGHVS, CDR2 FQNEAQ. The CDR3 DNA is TGTGCCAGCAGACCACGGCTGAACACTGAAGCTTTCTTT. Translated: CASRPRLNTEAFF. Using reference TRBV7-8 and TRBJ1-1 for the parts outside the CDR3, the full variable domain is GAGVSQSPRYKVAKRGQDVALRCDPISGHVSLFWYQQALGQGPEFLTYFQNEAQLDKSGLPSDRFFAERPEGSVSTLKIQRTQQEDSAVYLCASRPRLNTEAFFGQGTRLTVV.

This clonotype was seen many times. This chain uses TRBV20-1 with TRBJ2-3, with D perhaps assigned TRBD1 or TRBD2 (5 bases each). V lost 6 bases, J lost 0 bases, and 13 bases lay in between. CDR1 and CDR2 from the germline V gene are DFQATT and SNEGSKA (reference sequence). The CDR3 is 14 amino acids. In DNA, the CDR3 is TGCAGTGCCCCCGGGACCACTAGCACAGATACGCAGTATTTT. Encoded protein: CSAPGTTSTDTQYF.

CDR3 coding DNA: TGTGCCAGCAGTTGGACAGGGCTGACCAAAAACATTCAGTACTTC. Translation: CASSWTGLTKNIQYF. This chain uses TRBV12-3 or TRBV12-4 with TRBJ2-4; 8 nucleotides align to TRBD1. Losses at the gene ends were 4 bases for V and 2 bases for J; bases not matched to a gene: 4. CDR3 length equals 15 residues.

This rearrangement joins TRBV6-1 to TRBJ1-5, with D uncertain. Trimming removed 8 bases at V and 4 bases at J, with 9 bases between. Germline CDR1 reads MNHNS; CDR2 reads SASEGT. The CDR3 consists of 12 residues. In nucleotides, the CDR3 is TGTGCCAGCGGCTTCGGAAATCAGCCCCAGCATTTT. This gives the protein CASGFGNQPQHF.

The rearrangement joins TRBV5-1 to TRBJ2-5; 11 bases are a match to TRBD2. The CDR3 runs 17 residues. CDR1 and CDR2 from the germline V gene are SGHRS and YFSETQ. Trimming took 2 bases from V and 5 from J; bases not matched to a gene: 11. For the CDR3, the DNA is TGCGCCAGCAGCTTTTCGGGCGAACGGACTAGCGGGGAGACCCAGTACTTC. Translating gives CASSFSGERTSGETQYF.

The chain couples TRBV11-3 to TRBJ2-7; maybe TRBD1 (5 bases). CDR1 is SGHNT and CDR2 is YENEEA in the germline V gene. The CDR3 has 15 residues. The V and J ends lost 8 bases and 2 bases respectively, with 19 bases between them. In nucleotides, the CDR3 is TGTGCCAGCCCGGGCGGCAGGGCCTTACCCTACGAGCAGTACTTC. This codes for CASPGGRALPYEQYF.

The chain joins TRBV9 to TRBJ2-1, with no clear D. The length of the CDR3 is 14 residues. The V gene lost 2 bases and the J gene lost 6 bases, with 12 bases spanning the gap. In germline, CDR1 is SGDLS, CDR2 YYNGEE. CDR3 protein: CASSVESFGNEQFF. The CDR3, as DNA: TGTGCCAGCAGCGTGGAAAGTTTCGGCAATGAGCAGTTCTTC.

There are many counts of this clonotype. The chain links TRBV12-3 or TRBV12-4 to TRBJ1-5, with a tentative D call TRBD1 (5 bases). The CDR3 has 15 residues. Trimming left V 0 bases short and J 7 bases short, with 13 bases between. The CDR3 is CASSLAARVVQPQHF. CDR3 bases: TGTGCCAGCAGTTTAGCAGCCAGGGTAGTACAGCCCCAGCATTTT.

The chain employs TRBV4-1 and TRBJ2-5; D may correspond to TRBD1 or TRBD2 (5 bases each). Trimming removed 0 bases from V and 4 bases from J, with 12 bases in between. Germline lookup yields CDR1 MGHRA and CDR2 YSYEKL. The CDR3 spans 15 residues. The CDR3 bases are TGCGCCAGCAGCCAAGAGGATCTGGGGGTAGAGACCCAGTACTTC. Amino acid sequence: CASSQEDLGVETQYF.

This clonotype was counted at least ten times. The chain employs TRBV6-1 and TRBJ1-2; no clear D gene. The CDR3 covers 13 residues. CDR1 MNHNS and CDR2 SASEGT come from the germline V gene. The ends were cut back, 1 base at V and 4 bases at J, with 7 bases in the middle. The CDR3 DNA reads TGTGCCAGCAGTGAAGAGGCTTTCTATGGCTACACCTTC. This translates into CASSEEAFYGYTF.

The chain is built from TRBV7-8 and TRBJ1-1; 10 nucleotides match TRBD1. V trimming: 5 bases; J trimming: 7 bases; junction bases outside the gene matches: 16. Germline V CDR1 and CDR2: SGHVS, FQNEAQ. This CDR3 has 17 amino acids. CDR3 residues: CASSPRTAADRGLEAFF. The DNA of the CDR3 is TGTGCCAGCAGCCCACGTACGGCCGCAGACAGGGGGCTTGAAGCTTTCTTT.

In its sample, this clonotype was seen many times. The CDR3 loop reads CASIDPGPILYEQYF. For the CDR3, the DNA is TGTGCCAGCATTGATCCGGGACCGATCCTTTACGAGCAGTACTTC. The chain carries TRBV12-3 or TRBV12-4 and TRBJ2-7; TRBD1 or TRBD2 may be the D gene (5 bases each). This CDR3 has 15 residues. V lost 7 bases and J lost 4, with 20 bases in between.

This clonotype is a singleton in its sample. One end of the junction varies from germline; a read error may be responsible. The chain recombines TRBV6-1 with TRBJ1-2; 10 bases fit TRBD1. CDR1 is MNHNS and CDR2 is SASEGT in the germline V gene. CDR3 size: 17 residues. The DNA for the CDR3 is TGTGCCGGCAGCCCAGGAGTATCGGGACAGGGGCGCTATGGCTACACCTTC. It is translated as CAGSPGVSGQGRYGYTF.

This chain joins TRBV28 and TRBJ2-5; possibly TRBD2 for D (5 bases). Germline V CDR1 and CDR2: MDHEN, SYDVKM. V dropped 7 bases and J dropped 2 bases, with 14 bases sitting between them. This CDR3 has 14 residues. DNA for the CDR3: TGTGCCAGCAAAGCGGCCTTTCGGCAAGAGACCCAGTACTTC. Translation gives CASKAAFRQETQYF.

The table lists this clonotype with many counts. The genes are TRBV6-1 and TRBJ2-4, with D perhaps matching TRBD1 (5 bases). Trimming cost V 5 bases and J 4 bases, with 15 bases left between them. Germline values: CDR1 MNHNS, CDR2 SASEGT. This CDR3 comprises 15 residues. CDR3 region: CASSPLLGQKNIQYF. The DNA of the CDR3 is TGTGCCAGCAGTCCGCTCCTGGGGCAGAAAAACATTCAGTACTTC.